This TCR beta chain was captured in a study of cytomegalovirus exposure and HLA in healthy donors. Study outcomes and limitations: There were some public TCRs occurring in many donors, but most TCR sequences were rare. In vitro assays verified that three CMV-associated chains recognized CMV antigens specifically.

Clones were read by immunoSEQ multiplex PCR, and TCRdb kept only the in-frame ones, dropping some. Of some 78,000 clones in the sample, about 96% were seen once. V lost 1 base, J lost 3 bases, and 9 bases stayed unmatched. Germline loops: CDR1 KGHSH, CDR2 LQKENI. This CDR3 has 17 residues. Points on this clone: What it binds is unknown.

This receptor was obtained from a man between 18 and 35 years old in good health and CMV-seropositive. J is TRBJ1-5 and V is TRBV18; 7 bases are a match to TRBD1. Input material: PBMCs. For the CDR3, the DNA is TGTGCCAGCTCACCACGCGGCACAGGGGCACTCAATCAGCCCCAGCATTTT. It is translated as CASSPRGTGALNQPQHF.